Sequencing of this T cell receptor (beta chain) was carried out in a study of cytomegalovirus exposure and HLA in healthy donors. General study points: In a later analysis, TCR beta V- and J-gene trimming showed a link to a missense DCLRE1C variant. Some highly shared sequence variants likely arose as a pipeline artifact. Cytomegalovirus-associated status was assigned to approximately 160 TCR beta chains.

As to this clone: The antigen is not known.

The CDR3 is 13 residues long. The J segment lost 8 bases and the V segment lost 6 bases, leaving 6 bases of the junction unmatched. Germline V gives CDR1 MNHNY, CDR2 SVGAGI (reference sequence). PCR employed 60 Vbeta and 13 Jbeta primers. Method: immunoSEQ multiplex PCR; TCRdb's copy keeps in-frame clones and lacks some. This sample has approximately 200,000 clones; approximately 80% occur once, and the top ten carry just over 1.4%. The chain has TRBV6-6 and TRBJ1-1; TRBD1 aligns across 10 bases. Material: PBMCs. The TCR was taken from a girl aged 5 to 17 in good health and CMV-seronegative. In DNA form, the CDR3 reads TGTGCCAGCAGGTCAGGACAGGGGGGAGAAGCTTTCTTT. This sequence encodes CASRSGQGGEAFF.